These 19 T cell receptor beta chains were sequenced from one sample in a study of regulatory T cells in long-lasting Graves disease. CDR3 regions were amplified by Arm-PCR using iRepertoire HTBI primers to build TCR beta libraries. TCRdb called the multiplex PCR reads again in MiXCR, with one record for every CDR3 protein. The data show about 540,000 distinct CDR3 sequences, about 13% seen once. Documented time point: newly diagnosed GD, antithyroid drugs for less than 3 months. Extracted RNA from PBMCs served as the source of the TCR library. Another study also made use of these data, one on T cells in Graves' hyperthyroidism and ophthalmopathy.

Specimen: peripheral blood mononuclear cells (PBMCs), collected at new diagnosis, from a patient treated with antithyroid drugs. Receptor source: a man aged 25 to 40 with Graves disease.

In this sample, this clonotype turned up a few times. The gene calls are TRBV6-1 and TRBJ2-2, with 9 bases matching TRBD2. Trimming removed 6 bases from V and 5 bases from J; junction bases left unmatched: 13. CDR3 length: 17 amino acids. Germline loops: CDR1 MNHNS, CDR2 SASEGT. The CDR3 sequence is CASSLLNAGGPTGELFF. The CDR3 DNA follows: TGTGCCAGCAGCCTACTCAACGCGGGAGGGCCGACCGGGGAGCTGTTTTTT.

V usage is TRBV6-1 and J usage is TRBJ2-7, with a tentative D call TRBD2 (6 bases). The V end was cut by 7 bases, the J end by 6 bases, with 13 bases between. The CDR3 loop spans 12 amino acids. CDR1 and CDR2 from the germline V gene are MNHNS and SASEGT. CDR3 bases: TGTGCCAGCACCGGGACTGAGGGCGAGCAGTACTTC. It encodes CASTGTEGEQYF.

This clonotype was found many times. This sequence joins TRBV29-1 and TRBJ1-5, with 7 positions matching TRBD1. The V and J ends lost 7 bases and 0 bases, in that order; junction bases with no gene match: 6. The germline V gene encodes CDR1 SQVTM and CDR2 ANQGSEA. This CDR3 contains 14 residues. CDR3 loop: CSAWDSFSNQPQHF. CDR3 nucleotide sequence: TGCAGCGCCTGGGACAGTTTTAGCAATCAGCCCCAGCATTTT.

This clonotype was counted many times. This chain uses TRBV5-6 with TRBJ1-5; D possibly corresponds to TRBD1 (6 bases). CDR1 is SGHDT and CDR2 is YYEEEE in the germline V gene. The CDR3 consists of 15 residues. V was clipped by 6 bases and J by 2 bases, with 15 bases between them. In DNA, the CDR3 is TGTGCCAGCACCCTTACAGGGTCGGGCAATCAGCCCCAGCATTTT. Amino acids: CASTLTGSGNQPQHF. The full variable domain, its missing parts supplied by reference TRBV5-6 and TRBJ1-5, is DAGVTQSPTHLIKTRGQQVTLRCSPKSGHDTVSWYQQALGQGPQFIFQYYEEEERQRGNFPDRFSGHQFPNYSSELNVNALLLGDSALYLCASTLTGSGNQPQHFGDGTRLSIL.

This clonotype was picked up a small number of times. The chain joins TRBV20-1 to TRBJ2-1; maybe TRBD2 (6 bases). The CDR3 is made up of 14 amino acids. V shed 1 base and J shed 7 bases, with 14 bases lying between them. Germline V gives CDR1 DFQATT, CDR2 SNEGSKA (reference sequence). CDR3 DNA: TGCAGTGCTAGAGTAACCGGGAGCAAGAATGAGCAGTTCTTC. Its protein is CSARVTGSKNEQFF.

This clonotype turned up a few times. The chain carries TRBV11-2 and TRBJ1-2, with D unclear. V was pared by 5 bases and J by 4 bases, with 11 bases between. The V gene's germline CDR1 is SGHAT and CDR2 FQNNGV. This CDR3 has 13 residues. CDR3 sequence reads: CASSLSPLYGYTF. The CDR3 bases are TGTGCCAGCAGCCTCTCTCCTCTCTATGGCTACACCTTC.

This chain uses TRBV7-9 with TRBJ2-1, with 8 bases aligning to TRBD1. CDR1 and CDR2 from the germline V gene are SEHNR and FQNEAQ (reference sequence). J gave up 4 bases and V 5 bases, and 7 bases lay outside the gene matches. CDR3 length: 15 amino acids. DNA for the CDR3: TGTGCCAGCAGCGCCGGGACAGGAAGATACAATGAGCAGTTCTTC. Translating gives CASSAGTGRYNEQFF. Full variable domain (missing parts from reference TRBV7-9 and TRBJ2-1): DTGVSQNPRHKITKRGQNVTFRCDPISEHNRLYWYRQTLGQGPEFLTYFQNEAQLEKSRLLSDRFSAERPKGSFSTLEIQRTEQGDSAMYLCASSAGTGRYNEQFFGPGTRLTVL.

This clonotype was counted ten times or more. The rearrangement links TRBV11-2 to TRBJ1-2; D unclear. The CDR3 is made up of 14 amino acids. V dropped 2 bases and J dropped 4 bases, with 11 bases sitting between them. Germline V CDR1 and CDR2: SGHAT, FQNNGV. The CDR3 sequence: CASSLSGGGYGYTF. CDR3 nucleotides: TGTGCCAGCAGCTTATCGGGCGGCGGCTATGGCTACACCTTC.

A few counts support this clonotype. CDR3 residues: CASSPHSGYEQYF. In nucleotides, the CDR3 is TGTGCCAGCAGCCCCCACAGTGGCTACGAGCAGTACTTC. This chain links TRBV6-2 or TRBV6-3 with TRBJ2-7; D is uncertain. CDR3 length: 13 residues. Trimming removed 6 bases from V and 3 bases from J, with 12 bases in between. The germline CDR1 and CDR2 sequences are MNHEY and SVGEGT.

This clonotype showed up just a few times. The gene calls are TRBV13 and TRBJ2-5, with D tentatively TRBD1 (5 bases). The CDR3 has 14 residues. V was cut by 6 bases and J by 0 bases, with 11 bases left in between. Germline-derived CDR1 and CDR2 are PRHDT and FYEKMQ (reference sequence). The CDR3 is CASSPRQNQETQYF. As DNA, the CDR3 is TGTGCCAGCAGTCCCCGACAGAACCAAGAGACCCAGTACTTC.

This clonotype was counted many times. The rearrangement links TRBV7-9 to TRBJ1-2, with TRBD1 as a possible D gene (6 bases). Germline CDR1 reads SEHNR; CDR2 reads FQNEAQ (reference sequence). The germline V and J ends were trimmed by 1 base and 8 bases, with 17 bases remaining between them. The CDR3 sequence is 15 residues long. For the CDR3, the DNA is TGTGCCAGCAGCTTAGGTGGAGCAGGGGCCTGGGGCTACACCTTC. Translating it yields CASSLGGAGAWGYTF.

In regard to this clonotype: This could be a read error, since a much larger clone is one nucleotide away. The chain joins TRBV10-3 to TRBJ1-1; weak D call: TRBD1 (5 bases). Per germline, CDR1 ENHRY and CDR2 SYGVKD. The CDR3 length is 14 residues. The CDR3 loop reads CAISETGAGTEASF. The DNA of the CDR3 is TGTGCCATCAGTGAGACAGGCGCGGGGACTGAAGCTTCCTTT.

Only a few counts were recorded for this clonotype. This chain connects TRBV7-3 to TRBJ2-1, with TRBD2 matching over 13 bases. Germline trimming cut 6 bases from V and 7 bases from J; bases unmatched to any gene: 6. This CDR3 has 15 amino acids. Germline V gene lookup returns CDR1 SGHTA and CDR2 FQGTGA. CDR3 nucleotides: TGTGCCAGCAGTCGGACTAGCGGGAGTCCAAATGAGCAGTTCTTC. Translated: CASSRTSGSPNEQFF.

This clonotype was seen a handful of times. The J gene is TRBJ2-5, the V gene TRBV7-9; tentatively, D is TRBD1 or TRBD2 (6 bases each). This CDR3 is 15 amino acids long. CDR1 and CDR2 from the germline V gene are SEHNR and FQNEAQ (reference sequence). V lost 3 bases and J 3 bases, leaving 14 bases between the germline ends. CDR3 in amino acids: CASSLRGHPKETQYF. The CDR3 DNA reads TGTGCCAGCAGCTTGCGGGGACACCCGAAAGAGACCCAGTACTTC.

This clonotype was seen many times. The DNA for the CDR3 is TGTGCCAGCTCGCCCTCTCTTGGGGGAGTTTCAACAGATACGCAGTATTTT. It is translated as CASSPSLGGVSTDTQYF. The chain links TRBV18 to TRBJ2-3, with D perhaps being TRBD1 or TRBD2 (5 bases each). CDR1 is KGHSH, CDR2 LQKENI, per germline. V lost 6 bases to trimming and J lost 3 bases, with 22 bases between them. The CDR3 length is 17 residues.

This clonotype was counted ten times or more. The genes are TRBV29-1 and TRBJ2-3; 7 bases match TRBD2. The CDR3 sequence is 12 residues long. The trim removed 4 bases at V and 6 bases at J, leaving 4 bases unmatched. CDR1 is SQVTM, CDR2 ANQGSEA, per germline. This chain's CDR3 is CSVAGGGDTQYF. CDR3 DNA: TGCAGCGTTGCCGGCGGGGGTGATACGCAGTATTTT.

J is TRBJ2-5 and V is TRBV5-1; no clear D gene. The V end lost 4 bases, the J end lost 5 bases, and 9 bases lay between the germline ends. CDR1 and CDR2 from the germline V gene are SGHRS and YFSETQ. The CDR3 extends over 12 amino acids. The CDR3 DNA is TGCGCCAGCAGCCCCTCCTGGGAGACCCAGTACTTC. Protein: CASSPSWETQYF. The full variable domain, with the rest looked up from reference TRBV5-1 and TRBJ2-5, is KAGVTQTPRYLIKTRGQQVTLSCSPISGHRSVSWYQQTPGQGLQFLFEYFSETQRNKGNFPGRFSGRQFSNSRSEMNVSTLELGDSALYLCASSPSWETQYFGPGTRLLVL.

The chain carries TRBV28 and TRBJ2-3; a possible D gene is TRBD1 (5 bases). CDR3 length equals 14 residues. Germline loops: CDR1 MDHEN, CDR2 SYDVKM. Between the trimmed V and J ends, which lost 1 base and 8 bases, there was a span of 13 bases. The CDR3 reads CASSLSRVQGTQYF. In nucleotides, the CDR3 is TGTGCCAGCAGTTTATCCCGGGTGCAGGGTACGCAGTATTTT.

As for this clonotype: This may be a read error, as it is one base from a much larger clone. The chain uses TRBV7-9 and TRBJ2-7; TRBD2 matches at 7 bases. CDR3 length: 15 residues. Germline assignment: CDR1 SEHNR and CDR2 FQNEAQ (reference sequence). V lost 0 bases, J lost 7 bases, and 9 bases stayed unmatched. Written as DNA, the CDR3 is TGTGCCAGCAGCTTAGCGGACCTAGCGGCCTTGGAGCAGTACTTC. It yields the protein CASSLADLAALEQYF.